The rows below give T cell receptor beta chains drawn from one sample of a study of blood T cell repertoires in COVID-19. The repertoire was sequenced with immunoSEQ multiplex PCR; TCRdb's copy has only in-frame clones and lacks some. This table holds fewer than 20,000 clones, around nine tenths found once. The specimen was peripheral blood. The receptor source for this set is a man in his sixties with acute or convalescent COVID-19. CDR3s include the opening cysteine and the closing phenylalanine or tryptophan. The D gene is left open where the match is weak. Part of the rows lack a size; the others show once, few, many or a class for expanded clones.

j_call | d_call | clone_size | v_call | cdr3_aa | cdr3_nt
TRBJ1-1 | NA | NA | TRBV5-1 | CASSGQMNTEAFF | TGCGCCAGCAGTGGGCAGATGAACACTGAAGCTTTCTTT
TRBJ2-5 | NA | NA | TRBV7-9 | CASSSETQYF | TGTGCCAGCAGCTCGGAGACCCAGTACTTC
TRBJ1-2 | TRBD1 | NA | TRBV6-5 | CASRRTGGTYGYTF | TGTGCCAGCAGGCGGACAGGGGGCACCTATGGCTACACCTTC
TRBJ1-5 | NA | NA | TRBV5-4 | CASSLSRGNQPQHF | TGTGCCAGCAGCTTGAGTAGGGGGAATCAGCCCCAGCATTTT
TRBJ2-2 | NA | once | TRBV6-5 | CASSYFQANTGELFF | TGTGCCAGCAGTTACTTTCAGGCGAACACCGGGGAGCTGTTTTTT
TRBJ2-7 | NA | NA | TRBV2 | CASSEARAGLGEQYF | TGTGCCAGCAGTGAAGCGCGGGCCGGTTTAGGCGAGCAGTACTTC
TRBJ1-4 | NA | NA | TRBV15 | CATSRAATNEKLFF | TGTGCCACCAGCAGAGCAGCAACTAATGAAAAACTGTTTTTT
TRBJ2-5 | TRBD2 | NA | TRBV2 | CASRTSGQETQYF | TGTGCCAGCAGGACTAGCGGGCAAGAGACCCAGTACTTC
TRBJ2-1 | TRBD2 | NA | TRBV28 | CASSLGTTDGLEQFF | TGTGCCAGCAGTTTGGGGACTACCGATGGGCTTGAGCAGTTCTTC
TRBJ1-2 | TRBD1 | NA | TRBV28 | CASRASRDRGGGYTF | TGTGCCAGCAGAGCCTCCCGGGACAGGGGGGGTGGCTACACCTTC
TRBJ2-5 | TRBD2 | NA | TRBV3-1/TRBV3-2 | CASSRGTSGQETQYF | TGTGCCAGCAGCCGAGGGACTAGCGGACAAGAGACCCAGTACTTC
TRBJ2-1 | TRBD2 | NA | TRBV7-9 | CASSPIWLQSGGNEQFF | TGTGCCAGCAGCCCTATCTGGTTACAGTCGGGAGGCAATGAGCAGTTCTTC
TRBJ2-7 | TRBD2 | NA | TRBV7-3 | CASSPGTRKDEQYF | TGTGCCAGCAGCCCTGGGACTAGGAAGGACGAGCAGTACTTC
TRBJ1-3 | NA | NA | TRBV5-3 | CARSLEQAVGNTIYF | TGTGCCAGAAGCTTGGAACAGGCCGTAGGAAACACCATATATTTT
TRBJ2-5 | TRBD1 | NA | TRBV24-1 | CATSVGRRTGEQETQYF | TGTGCCACCAGTGTTGGTCGGCGGACAGGGGAGCAAGAGACCCAGTACTTC
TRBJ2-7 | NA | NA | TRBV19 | CASSIDLAREQYF | TGTGCCAGTAGTATAGATCTGGCGCGGGAGCAGTACTTC
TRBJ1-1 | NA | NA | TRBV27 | CASSLWSSEEAFF | TGTGCCAGCAGTTTATGGTCCAGCGAAGAAGCTTTCTTT
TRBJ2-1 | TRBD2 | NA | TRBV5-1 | CASRLAGGNEQFF | TGCGCCAGCAGACTAGCGGGAGGCAATGAGCAGTTCTTC
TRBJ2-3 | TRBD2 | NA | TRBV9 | CASSAQTSGSTDTQYF | TGTGCCAGCAGCGCCCAGACTAGCGGTAGCACAGATACGCAGTATTTT
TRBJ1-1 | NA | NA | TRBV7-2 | CASSLVYSTEAFF | TGTGCCAGCAGCTTAGTTTATTCCACTGAAGCTTTCTTT
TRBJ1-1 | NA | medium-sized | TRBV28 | CASSQTGHSNTEAFF | TGTGCCAGCAGTCAAACGGGACATTCAAACACTGAAGCTTTCTTT
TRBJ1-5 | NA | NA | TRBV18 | CASSPRRARNQPQHF | TGTGCCAGCTCACCAAGACGAGCTAGGAATCAGCCCCAGCATTTT
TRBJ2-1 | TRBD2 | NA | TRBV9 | CASSVAGLATYNEQFF | TGTGCCAGCAGCGTAGCTGGACTAGCGACCTACAATGAGCAGTTCTTC
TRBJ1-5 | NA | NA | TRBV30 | CAWRDSLSNQPQHF | TGTGCCTGGAGGGACAGCTTGAGCAATCAGCCCCAGCATTTT
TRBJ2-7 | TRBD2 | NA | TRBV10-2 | CASSGTSGTYEQYF | TGCGCCAGCAGTGGGACTAGCGGGACCTACGAGCAGTACTTC
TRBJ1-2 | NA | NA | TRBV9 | CASSVAGTGAYGYTF | TGTGCCAGCAGCGTAGCGGGCACAGGAGCCTATGGCTACACCTTC
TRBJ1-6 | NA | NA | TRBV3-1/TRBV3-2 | CASSHYRIKGSPLHF | TGTGCCAGCAGCCATTACAGGATTAAGGGTTCACCCCTCCACTTT
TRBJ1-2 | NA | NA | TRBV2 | CASSESLGAANGYTF | TGTGCCAGCAGTGAATCTTTAGGGGCTGCAAATGGCTACACCTTC
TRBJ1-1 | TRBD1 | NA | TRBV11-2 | CASSKGQTMNTEAFF | TGTGCCAGCAGCAAGGGACAGACCATGAACACTGAAGCTTTCTTT
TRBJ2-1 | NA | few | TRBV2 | CASSIAGQYNEQFF | TGTGCCAGCAGTATAGCGGGACAGTACAATGAGCAGTTCTTC
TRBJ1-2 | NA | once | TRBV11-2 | CASSTRSYGYTF | TGTGCCAGCAGCACACGGAGCTATGGCTACACCTTC
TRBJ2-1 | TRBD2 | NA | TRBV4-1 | CASSPPGLAGGRVFF | TGCGCCAGCAGCCCCCCGGGACTAGCGGGGGGCCGGGTTTTCTTC
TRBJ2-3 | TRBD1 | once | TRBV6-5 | CASSQGQGVTDTQYF | TGTGCCAGCAGTCAGGGACAGGGAGTAACAGATACGCAGTATTTT
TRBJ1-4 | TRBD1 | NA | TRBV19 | CASGPGQGNEKLFF | TGTGCCAGTGGACCGGGACAGGGGAACGAAAAACTGTTTTTT
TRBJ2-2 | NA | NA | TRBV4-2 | CASSQRGGNPAGELFF | TGTGCCAGCAGCCAAAGGGGCGGCAACCCGGCCGGGGAGCTGTTTTTT
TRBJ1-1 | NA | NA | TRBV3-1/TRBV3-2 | CASSQDSPGTEAFF | TGTGCCAGCAGCCAAGATAGCCCCGGCACTGAAGCTTTCTTT
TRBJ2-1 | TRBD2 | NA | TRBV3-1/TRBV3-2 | CASSQNLAGLSEQFF | TGTGCCAGCAGCCAGAACTTAGCGGGTTTGAGTGAGCAGTTCTTC
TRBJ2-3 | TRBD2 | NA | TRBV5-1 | CASSPGGVSTDTQYF | TGCGCCAGCAGTCCCGGGGGGGTTAGCACAGATACGCAGTATTTT
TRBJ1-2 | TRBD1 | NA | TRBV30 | CAWDPGQGADYTF | TGTGCCTGGGACCCGGGACAGGGAGCGGACTACACCTTC
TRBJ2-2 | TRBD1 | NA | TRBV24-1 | CATSGTGSDSNTGELFF | TGTGCCACCAGTGGGACAGGGTCTGACTCTAACACCGGGGAGCTGTTTTTT
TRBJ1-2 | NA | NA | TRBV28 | CASSAGQLNYGYTF | TGTGCCAGCAGTGCCGGACAGTTAAACTATGGCTACACCTTC
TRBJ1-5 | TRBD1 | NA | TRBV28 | CASRRQGSNQPQHF | TGTGCCAGCAGACGACAGGGAAGCAATCAGCCCCAGCATTTT
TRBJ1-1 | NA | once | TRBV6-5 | CASRRQNTEAFF | TGTGCCAGCAGGAGACAGAACACTGAAGCTTTCTTT
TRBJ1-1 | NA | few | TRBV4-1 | CASSLEGAQNTEAFF | TGCGCCAGCAGCCTCGAAGGAGCACAGAACACTGAAGCTTTCTTT
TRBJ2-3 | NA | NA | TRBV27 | CASSYGSLGADTQYF | TGTGCCAGTTCGTACGGGAGTTTGGGTGCAGATACGCAGTATTTT
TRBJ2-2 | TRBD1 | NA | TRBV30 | CAWNPVASGGNPGELFF | TGTGCCTGGAACCCGGTGGCATCAGGGGGCAATCCCGGGGAGCTGTTTTTT
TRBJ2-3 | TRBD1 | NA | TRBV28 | CASTGQGSGTDTQYF | TGTGCCAGCACCGGACAGGGGTCCGGCACAGATACGCAGTATTTT
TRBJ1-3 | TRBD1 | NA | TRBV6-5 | CASSYSDRAGNTIYF | TGTGCCAGCAGTTACTCGGACAGGGCTGGAAACACCATATATTTT
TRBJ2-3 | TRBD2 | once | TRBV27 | CASSLSPSGSTDTQYF | TGTGCCAGCAGTTTATCCCCCAGCGGGAGTACAGATACGCAGTATTTT